The subject of this entry is one TCR beta chain. Its antigen target is currently unknown. The input lacks base qualities; no much larger clone sits a single base away. These data come from a study of T cells in Graves' hyperthyroidism and ophthalmopathy (dated by TCRdb to about 2019). Describing the broader study: Peripheral blood was collected at initial diagnosis, before any treatment. The roughly 100 discovery patients were randomly divided into training and test sets at a 7:3 ratio. A discovery cohort of fewer than 110 patients, roughly 45 with Graves' ophthalmopathy and under 60 with stable Graves' hyperthyroidism, was used to find distinguishing TCR V-J signatures. The paper describes TCR Vbeta CDR3 sequencing of 140 or so peripheral blood samples, made up of about 40 ophthalmopathy patients, approximately 73 hyperthyroidism patients and approximately 17 progressor patients. The study also compared thyroid tissue and blood T-cell repertoires from several Graves' hyperthyroidism patients. Whether ophthalmopathy could be predicted prospectively was tested in an independent validation cohort made up of approximately 19 hyperthyroidism patients plus 17 patients who later progressed to ophthalmopathy. After sampling, hyperthyroidism patients received methimazole starting at 30 mg daily, and ophthalmopathy patients received high-dose intravenous methylprednisolone.

Moderately to severely active disease, a Clinical Activity Score of at least 3, a NOSPECS grade of at least 4, and a duration under 3 months were present in ophthalmopathy patients. The study excluded patients with uncontrolled infections, other autoimmune diseases, pregnancy or lactation. Clinical symptoms, serum thyroxine and TRAb, thyroid ultrasound, and orbital computed tomography formed the basis for the diagnoses. Ficoll-Paque density gradient centrifugation was used to isolate PBMCs from around 10 ml of fresh peripheral blood. Trizol reagent was used to extract total RNA, and RNA quality was then checked on an Agilent 2100 Bioanalyzer. Amplification of TCR beta CDR3 regions was carried out from RNA transcripts. The first round of RT-PCR for the TCR CDR3 was performed with the HTBI primer set and the Qiagen OneStep RT-PCR kit. Libraries were constructed in a second round of multiplex PCR, after which size selection and purification were performed. Paired-end sequencing of the libraries was performed with 100 bp reads on an Illumina HiSeq2000. For the original study's pipeline: Raw data were processed with SOAPnuke, discarding reads with adapters, uncalled bases, mean Phred below 15, or no exact constant-primer or identifier match. COPE v1.2.5 was used to merge high-quality paired reads, and clonotypes were defined as unique nucleotide sequences. MiTCR v1.1 was used to align clonotypes to the IMGT TRBV, TRBD and TRBJ reference segments. The analysis was restricted to V-J combinations with a frequency above 0.0001, which together covered roughly 99% of the repertoires. A TCS score was defined as the ratio of F50 (clonal expansion) to E x V (chaos), with BLOSUM62-based TCRdist applied between CDR3 peptides within each V-J. Welch's t-statistics and random forest reduced approximately 520 V-J features to roughly 13, which were used in a naive Bayes classifier (R e1071). The public reads were reprocessed in TCRdb via fastp at Q25 and MiXCR, keeping in-frame beta chains. Rows matching on CDR3 protein sequence are summarized as one entry with the most common DNA and genes. TCRdb's processing, not the authors', yielded these V and J calls. This sample holds hundreds of thousands of distinct CDR3 sequences; about 13% were observed only once. The top ten hold 34% of the sample.

Overall study outcomes, separate from this receptor: No statistical method was used to set the sample size in advance, and investigators knew the group allocation. Most expanded thyroid clonotypes (frequency above 0.001) were also detected in blood, suggesting blood repertoires may reflect thyroid immune responses. In validation, the model predicted progression to ophthalmopathy with around 71% sensitivity and around 72% specificity, a median of 6.5 months before onset. A 13 V-J signature model separated ophthalmopathy from stable hyperthyroidism, with approximately 86% sensitivity and 81% to 83% specificity in cross-validation and 80%/75% in testing.

CDR1 and CDR2 (SGDLS, YYNGEE) derive from the germline V gene. Reading from cysteine to phenylalanine, the CDR3 counts 13 amino acids. Of the read, only the CDR3 DNA is kept; its 39 bases are in frame from base 1. Trimming removed 2 bases from V and 6 bases from J, leaving 9 bases between the germline ends. The clonotype was recovered from a woman in her thirties or forties with Graves' ophthalmopathy. Sequencing input: blood. The sequence is built from TRBV9 and TRBJ2-1; a weak D assignment points to TRBD1 (6 bases agree). The DNA sequence is TGTGCCAGCAGCGTCACAGGGTTCAATGAGCAGTTCTTC. Translated, this gives CASSVTGFNEQFF.